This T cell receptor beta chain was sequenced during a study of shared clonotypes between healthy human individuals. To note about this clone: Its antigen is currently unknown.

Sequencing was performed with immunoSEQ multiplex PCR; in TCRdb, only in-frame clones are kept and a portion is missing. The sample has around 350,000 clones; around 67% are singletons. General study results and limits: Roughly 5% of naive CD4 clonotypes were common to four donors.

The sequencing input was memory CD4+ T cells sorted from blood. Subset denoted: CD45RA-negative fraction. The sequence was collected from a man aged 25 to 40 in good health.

CDR3 sequence: CATQRTSGSSNEQFF. CDR3 DNA: TGTGCCACCCAAAGGACTAGCGGGAGTAGCAATGAGCAGTTCTTC. The chain joins TRBV10-3 to TRBJ2-1; 13 bases match TRBD2. Trimming took 10 bases from V and 6 from J; bases not matched to a gene: 9. Germline CDR1 reads ENHRY; CDR2 reads SYGVKD. CDR3 size: 15 residues.